This entry lists 3 T cell receptor beta chains sequenced from one sample in a study of T cells in Graves' hyperthyroidism and ophthalmopathy. What was amplified from RNA transcripts were TCR beta CDR3 regions. A set of HTBI primers served as the primers for a first-round RT-PCR of the TCR CDR3. TCRdb analysed the multiplex PCR reads with MiXCR anew, one entry per CDR3 protein. The table lists 550,000 to 600,000 distinct CDR3 sequences, around 14% of them singletons. Sequenced sample: blood. Receptor source: a woman between 18 and 30 years old with Graves' ophthalmopathy.

This clonotype was found many times. This sequence joins TRBV29-1 and TRBJ2-1, with TRBD2 matching over 8 bases. The V gene end was trimmed by 0 bases and the J gene end by 3 bases; junction bases not matched to a gene: 7. In germline, CDR1 is SQVTM, CDR2 ANQGSEA. The CDR3 loop spans 16 amino acids. CDR3 sequence (DNA): TGCAGCGTTGAAGATCTTACTAGCGGTCTCTACAATGAGCAGTTCTTC. Its protein product is CSVEDLTSGLYNEQFF.

In this sample, this clonotype turned up a few times. J is TRBJ2-7 and V is TRBV7-2; 16 nucleotides align to TRBD2. V gave up 4 bases and J gave up 1 base; unmatched junction bases: 10. Germline values: CDR1 SGHTA, CDR2 FQGNSA. The CDR3 loop spans 19 amino acids. CDR3 bases: TGTGCCAGCAGCTCAATGGGGACTAGCGGGAGGGCCGTTTCCTACGAGCAGTACTTC. It translates to CASSSMGTSGRAVSYEQYF.

This clonotype was found a few times. The chain couples TRBV20-1 to TRBJ2-5; no clear D gene. CDR3 size: 11 residues. The germline gives CDR1 DFQATT, CDR2 SNEGSKA (reference sequence). V lost 3 bases and J 2 bases, leaving 4 bases between the germline ends. The CDR3 DNA is TGCAGTGCTAGTCGGCAAGAGACCCAGTACTTC. This sequence encodes CSASRQETQYF.